This T cell receptor beta chain is drawn from a study of cytomegalovirus exposure and HLA in healthy donors. Notes on this clone: No antigen is known for it.

The PCR made use of 60 Vbeta and 13 Jbeta primers. TCRdb's copy holds only in-frame clones and misses some; the assay was immunoSEQ multiplex PCR. The sample holds under 200,000 clones, about three quarters seen once. Trimming left V 5 bases short and J 6 bases short, with 21 bases between. Germline-derived CDR1 and CDR2 are SGHDT and YYEEEE. CDR3 size: 15 residues. Study-wide results and caveats: Follow-up analysis later connected one missense variant in DCLRE1C with trimming of TCR beta V- and J-genes. Most TCR sequences showed up rarely, but some public TCRs showed up in many donors.

The receptor comes from a woman between 50 and 59 years old in good health and CMV-seropositive. The J gene is TRBJ2-7, the V gene TRBV5-6; tentative D call: TRBD1 (5 bases). The sample consisted of PBMCs. CDR3: CASSYLRQGRGEQYF. CDR3 nucleotides: TGTGCCAGCAGTTACCTAAGGCAGGGAAGAGGCGAGCAGTACTTC. Full variable domain (rest looked up from reference TRBV5-6 and TRBJ2-7): DAGVTQSPTHLIKTRGQQVTLRCSPKSGHDTVSWYQQALGQGPQFIFQYYEEEERQRGNFPDRFSGHQFPNYSSELNVNALLLGDSALYLCASSYLRQGRGEQYFGPGTRLTVT.